The 28 T cell receptor beta chains below were found in one sample sequenced in a study of cytomegalovirus exposure and HLA in healthy donors. Primers included in the PCR were 60 Vbeta and 13 Jbeta primers. Sequenced by immunoSEQ multiplex PCR; TCRdb stores in-frame clones only, minus some. The data contain under 150,000 clones, around 77% of them singletons. Sequencing was performed on PBMCs. These receptor sequences come from a man aged 18 to 29 in good health and CMV-seronegative.

The V and J genes are TRBV29-1 and TRBJ1-2, with TRBD1 identical over 7 bases. The CDR3 spans 12 residues. V dropped 4 bases and J dropped 3; count of bases not matched to a gene: 2. Germline V lookup: CDR1 SQVTM, CDR2 ANQGSEA. The CDR3 DNA reads TGCAGCGTTGCGGACAGGCACTATGGCTACACCTTC. Residues: CSVADRHYGYTF.

The chain has TRBV7-6 and TRBJ1-6, with 7 bases matching TRBD1. V lost 2 bases, J lost 6 bases, and 7 bases stayed unmatched. CDR1 and CDR2 from the germline V gene are SGHVS and FNYEAQ. The CDR3 runs 16 residues. The CDR3: CASSLWAGQSNSPLHF. The CDR3 bases are TGTGCCAGCAGCTTATGGGCGGGACAGAGTAATTCACCCCTCCACTTT.

The genes are TRBV11-2 and TRBJ1-1; 7 bases line up with TRBD1. CDR3 size: 13 residues. Looked up from germline, CDR1 is SGHAT and CDR2 is FQNNGV. V was clipped by 5 bases and J by 11 bases; unmatched bases: 11. CDR3 nucleotide sequence: TGTGCCAGCAGCCTCGACAGGGATTCGTTGGCTTTCTTT. Protein product: CASSLDRDSLAFF.

The rearrangement uses TRBV20-1 and TRBJ2-3, with TRBD2 as a possible D gene (6 bases). Germline V gives CDR1 DFQATT, CDR2 SNEGSKA (reference sequence). This CDR3 spans 11 amino acids. In DNA form, the CDR3 reads TGCAGGGGAGGAGGGGCAGATACGCAGTATTTT. Its protein product is CRGGGADTQYF.

This chain uses TRBV7-2 with TRBJ2-3, with TRBD2 identical over 8 bases. V trimming: 6 bases; J trimming: 5 bases; junction bases outside the gene matches: 10. CDR1 is SGHTA, CDR2 FQGNSA, per germline. The CDR3 consists of 15 residues. As DNA, the CDR3 is TGTGCCAGCAGACCGGGGGGGCCTTTGCGAGATACGCAGTATTTT. It codes for CASRPGGPLRDTQYF.

This clone was seen only a few times. The rearrangement links TRBV2 to TRBJ2-7; 7 bases line up with TRBD1. This CDR3 spans 14 amino acids. V lost 4 bases, J lost 7 bases, and 10 bases stayed unmatched. Germline CDR1 SNHLY, CDR2 FYNNEI. As DNA, the CDR3 is TGTGCCAGCAGTGCGCGACAGGGTAATGGGGAGCAGTACTTC. Protein: CASSARQGNGEQYF.

This rearrangement joins TRBV2 to TRBJ2-1, with D tentatively TRBD2 (7 bases). Trimming cost V 2 bases and J 15 bases, with 14 bases left between them. Per the germline V gene, CDR1 is SNHLY and CDR2 is FYNNEI. The CDR3 totals 12 residues. CDR3 residues: CASSERGGRGFF. The CDR3 region has the DNA TGTGCCAGCAGTGAAAGGGGGGGCCGGGGGTTCTTC. Using reference TRBV2 and TRBJ2-1 for the parts outside the CDR3, the full variable domain is EPEVTQTPSHQVTQMGQEVILRCVPISNHLYFYWYRQILGQKVEFLVSFYNNEISEKSEIFDDQFSVERPDGSNFTLKIRSTKLEDSAMYFCASSERGGRGFFGPGTRLTVL.

The chain recombines TRBV5-1 with TRBJ2-7, with D perhaps matching TRBD1 (5 bases). Germline CDR1 reads SGHRS; CDR2 reads YFSETQ. This CDR3 region has 16 residues. The germline V and J ends were trimmed by 1 base and 5 bases, with 19 bases remaining between them. CDR3 residues: CASSLFPAAGSNEQYF. The CDR3 DNA is TGCGCCAGCAGCTTGTTCCCTGCGGCAGGGTCTAACGAGCAGTACTTC.

V usage is TRBV18 and J usage is TRBJ1-4; D not certain. Germline CDR1 KGHSH, CDR2 LQKENI. V lost 5 bases to trimming and J lost 6 bases, with 22 bases between them. The CDR3 has 17 amino acids. DNA for the CDR3: TGTGCCAGCTCAGGTGGAGAAAGATTTGCTCGGGATGAAAAACTGTTTTTT. It yields the protein CASSGGERFARDEKLFF.

The chain carries TRBV4-1 and TRBJ2-5; D possibly corresponds to TRBD1 (5 bases). The end of the DNA is better explained by TRBJ2-7, so the J call may be wrong. Germline loops: CDR1 MGHRA, CDR2 YSYEKL. The CDR3 is made up of 13 amino acids. CDR3 nucleotides: TGCGCCAGCAGCCCCAAGGGGTTAAACGAGCAGTACTTC. It specifies CASSPKGLNEQYF.

This clone was observed a single time. J is TRBJ1-2 and V is TRBV12-5, with TRBD1 matching over 10 bases. There are 16 residues in the CDR3. Germline loops: CDR1 LGHNT, CDR2 FRNRAP. The junction had 13 bases not matched to a gene; V was cut back by 6 bases and J by 6 bases. Written as DNA, the CDR3 is TGTGCTAGTGGAAAAGGACAGGGGGTTACAGGAGATGGCTACACCTTC. This sequence encodes CASGKGQGVTGDGYTF.

This chain connects TRBV5-4 to TRBJ1-3; tentatively, D is TRBD1 (6 bases). Looked up from germline, CDR1 is SGHNT and CDR2 is YYREEE (reference sequence). The CDR3 is made up of 13 amino acids. V was trimmed by 7 bases and J by 4 bases, leaving 12 bases between them. This CDR3 is CASADRSGNTIYF. DNA for the CDR3: TGTGCCAGCGCAGACAGGTCAGGAAACACCATATATTTT.

This sequence joins TRBV5-1 and TRBJ2-3, with no clear D. V was clipped by 4 bases and J by 5 bases, with 5 bases between them. The CDR3 contains 11 residues. In germline, CDR1 is SGHRS, CDR2 YFSETQ. For the CDR3, the DNA is TGCGCCAGCAGCCTATTAGATACGCAGTATTTT. Amino acid sequence: CASSLLDTQYF. The variable domain in full, completed from reference TRBV5-1 and TRBJ2-3, reads KAGVTQTPRYLIKTRGQQVTLSCSPISGHRSVSWYQQTPGQGLQFLFEYFSETQRNKGNFPGRFSGRQFSNSRSEMNVSTLELGDSALYLCASSLLDTQYFGPGTRLTVL.

V usage is TRBV4-3 and J usage is TRBJ1-4; 10 bases match TRBD1. The germline V gene encodes CDR1 LGHNA and CDR2 YSLEER. The CDR3 loop spans 18 amino acids. The junction had 9 bases not matched to a gene; V was cut back by 3 bases and J by 2 bases. CDR3 amino acids: CASSQTGGPQRTNEKLFF. The CDR3 nucleotides read TGCGCCAGCAGCCAGACAGGGGGCCCCCAAAGGACTAATGAAAAACTGTTTTTT.

This clone appeared a single time. CDR3 sequence: CASSVGAGDNSPLHF. The CDR3 bases are TGTGCCAGCAGCGTAGGGGCTGGCGATAATTCACCCCTCCACTTT. The chain couples TRBV9 to TRBJ1-6; D ambiguous. CDR1 is SGDLS and CDR2 is YYNGEE in the germline V gene. The CDR3 spans 15 residues. Trimming left V 0 bases short and J 5 bases short, with 9 bases between. The full variable domain, rest sourced from reference TRBV9 and TRBJ1-6, is DSGVTQTPKHLITATGQRVTLRCSPRSGDLSVYWYQQSLDQGLQFLIQYYNGEERAKGNILERFSAQQFPDLHSELNLSSLELGDSALYFCASSVGAGDNSPLHFGNGTRLTVT.

This clone was seen more than once but under ten times. This sequence joins TRBV6-5 and TRBJ1-6; D possibly corresponds to TRBD1 (6 bases). V lost 6 bases and J 10 bases, leaving 16 bases between the germline ends. The CDR3 length is 14 residues. The germline V gene has CDR1 MNHEY and CDR2 SVGAGI. CDR3: CASRKQGEGSPLHF. The CDR3 coding sequence is TGTGCCAGCAGAAAACAGGGTGAAGGATCACCCCTCCACTTT.

The V gene is TRBV5-6, the J gene TRBJ1-4; D call uncertain. The V gene lost 4 bases and the J gene lost 2 bases, with 9 bases spanning the gap. This CDR3 has 14 residues. Germline loops: CDR1 SGHDT, CDR2 YYEEEE. CDR3 residues: CASSAVETNEKLFF. CDR3 DNA sequence: TGTGCCAGCAGCGCGGTGGAGACTAATGAAAAACTGTTTTTT.

The V and J genes are TRBV27 and TRBJ2-1; a possible D gene is TRBD2 (6 bases). V dropped 8 bases and J dropped 6 bases, with 14 bases sitting between them. This CDR3 is built from 13 residues. Germline lookup yields CDR1 MNHEY and CDR2 SMNVEV (reference sequence). The CDR3 sequence: CASGWAGINEQFF. In DNA form, the CDR3 reads TGTGCCAGCGGCTGGGCGGGGATCAATGAGCAGTTCTTC.

In its sample, this clone was seen a few times. V and J are TRBV6-1 and TRBJ2-7; perhaps TRBD1 as D (6 bases). V was cut by 11 bases and J by 6 bases, with 20 bases left in between. The V gene's germline CDR1 is MNHNS and CDR2 SASEGT. There are 13 residues in the CDR3. The CDR3 nucleotides are TGTGCCCACTCCAATCAACAGGGAGTCGAGCAGTACTTC. Translated, it gives CAHSNQQGVEQYF.

V gene TRBV4-1 combines with J gene TRBJ2-5; D perhaps matches TRBD1 (6 bases). The germline V gene has CDR1 MGHRA and CDR2 YSYEKL. CDR3 length: 14 amino acids. The V end was cut by 0 bases, the J end by 5 bases, with 10 bases between. The CDR3 sequence is CASSQEQGWETQYF. CDR3 bases: TGCGCCAGCAGCCAAGAGCAGGGGTGGGAGACCCAGTACTTC.

The chain recombines TRBV5-1 with TRBJ2-1; TRBD2 aligns across 9 bases. Germline-derived CDR1 and CDR2 are SGHRS and YFSETQ. The CDR3 has 17 residues. Trimming cost V 0 bases and J 6 bases; bases outside gene matches: 10. CDR3 DNA sequence: TGCGCCAGCAGCTTGGAGCCTGGACTAGCGTGGTTCAATGAGCAGTTCTTC. Translating gives CASSLEPGLAWFNEQFF.

The table lists this clone with a few counts. This chain links TRBV5-4 with TRBJ2-7; a possible D gene is TRBD1 (6 bases). The V end lost 6 bases, the J end lost 3 bases, and 22 bases lay between the germline ends. CDR1 and CDR2 (germline): SGHNT, YYREEE (reference sequence). The CDR3 is 16 residues long. For the CDR3, the DNA is TGTGCCAGCACCAAATCTGGGGGCAGGGGAGACTACGAGCAGTACTTC. It codes for CASTKSGGRGDYEQYF.

The V and J genes are TRBV6-5 and TRBJ1-4; 9 nucleotides match TRBD1. Per the germline V gene, CDR1 is MNHEY and CDR2 is SVGAGI. With V trimmed by 6 bases and J by 16 bases, 12 bases remained unmatched. This CDR3 contains 13 residues. The CDR3 coding sequence is TGTGCCAGCAGGAAGGGACAGGGACTAAGAGAGTTTTTT. Translated: CASRKGQGLREFF.

The chain couples TRBV12-5 to TRBJ1-4; D not resolved. Per germline, CDR1 LGHNT and CDR2 FRNRAP. The CDR3 has 14 residues. Trimming took off 7 bases at V and 1 base at J, with 10 bases between the two ends. CDR3 sequence (DNA): TGTGCTAGTGCCCGGGGATTAACTAATGAAAAACTGTTTTTT. Its protein is CASARGLTNEKLFF.

The chain is built from TRBV5-1 and TRBJ1-4, with D possibly TRBD1 on 5 matching bases. Germline-derived CDR1 and CDR2 are SGHRS and YFSETQ. The CDR3 has 15 amino acids. Trimming removed 2 bases at V and 6 bases at J, with 14 bases between. The CDR3 bases are TGCGCCAGCAGCTTCTCCGGGGGGAGGGATGAAAAACTGTTTTTT. Amino acids: CASSFSGGRDEKLFF. The full variable domain, with the rest looked up from reference TRBV5-1 and TRBJ1-4, is KAGVTQTPRYLIKTRGQQVTLSCSPISGHRSVSWYQQTPGQGLQFLFEYFSETQRNKGNFPGRFSGRQFSNSRSEMNVSTLELGDSALYLCASSFSGGRDEKLFFGSGTQLSVL.

The chain couples TRBV15 to TRBJ1-5; D not certain. Germline assignment: CDR1 LNHNV and CDR2 YYDKDF (reference sequence). Trimming removed 4 bases from V and 4 bases from J, with 5 bases in between. The CDR3 consists of 12 residues. CDR3 in amino acids: CATSKQNQPQHF. The DNA of the CDR3 is TGTGCCACCAGCAAACAAAATCAGCCCCAGCATTTT.

This chain uses TRBV7-6 with TRBJ2-7; 8 bases are a match to TRBD1. This CDR3 contains 14 residues. Trimming removed 5 bases from V and 4 bases from J; junction bases left unmatched: 7. Germline V gives CDR1 SGHVS, CDR2 FNYEAQ. The CDR3 loop is CASSPGTGIYEQYF. CDR3 in DNA: TGTGCCAGCAGCCCTGGGACAGGAATATACGAGCAGTACTTC.

V and J are TRBV7-6 and TRBJ1-3; D remains unclear. The CDR3 runs to 19 residues. Trimming took 5 bases from V and 0 from J, leaving 23 bases between them. Germline V lookup: CDR1 SGHVS, CDR2 FNYEAQ. CDR3 residues: CASSTWSGRGQGSGNTIYF. The DNA of the CDR3 is TGTGCCAGCAGCACGTGGTCGGGGAGAGGTCAAGGCTCTGGAAACACCATATATTTT.